The 12 T cell receptor beta chains given below trace back to one sample, sequenced in a study of cytomegalovirus exposure and HLA in healthy donors. Use of 60 Vbeta and 13 Jbeta primers characterized the PCR. Using immunoSEQ multiplex PCR, the repertoire was profiled, and TCRdb retains in-frame clones only, with some absent. The top ten clones hold around 4% of a sample with about 130,000 clones, 55% to 75% of them seen once. The sequenced sample consisted of PBMCs. These receptors were obtained from a man in his thirties or forties in good health and CMV-seronegative.

The V gene is TRBV5-1, the J gene TRBJ1-1; TRBD1 matches at 7 bases. The CDR3 totals 15 residues. From germline, CDR1 is SGHRS and CDR2 YFSETQ. V dropped 0 bases and J dropped 1; count of bases not matched to a gene: 3. The CDR3 bases are TGCGCCAGCAGCTTGGACCCAGGGGGGAACACTGAAGCTTTCTTT. Amino acid sequence: CASSLDPGGNTEAFF.

Here the CDR3 DNA reads TGCGCCAGCAGCTTCAGGGGAAGAGACACTGAAGCTTTCTTT. As protein: CASSFRGRDTEAFF. This chain uses TRBV5-1 with TRBJ1-1; D possibly corresponds to TRBD1 (6 bases). The CDR3 consists of 14 residues. Germline CDR1 and CDR2: SGHRS and YFSETQ. Trimming left V 2 bases short and J 3 bases short, with 11 bases between. Variable domain in full (rest from reference TRBV5-1 and TRBJ1-1): KAGVTQTPRYLIKTRGQQVTLSCSPISGHRSVSWYQQTPGQGLQFLFEYFSETQRNKGNFPGRFSGRQFSNSRSEMNVSTLELGDSALYLCASSFRGRDTEAFFGQGTRLTVV.

J is TRBJ2-7 and V is TRBV28; D is uncertain. The CDR3 extends over 15 amino acids. CDR1 is MDHEN, CDR2 SYDVKM, per germline. With 7 bases removed from V and 0 bases from J, the gap between germline ends came to 16 bases. The CDR3: CASKLKWSGSYEQYF. The CDR3 coding sequence is TGTGCCAGCAAACTTAAGTGGTCGGGCTCCTACGAGCAGTACTTC.

The chain joins TRBV6-6 to TRBJ1-6; D might be TRBD1 (6 bases). This CDR3 is built from 14 residues. Trimming left V 4 bases short and J 6 bases short, with 10 bases between. CDR1 and CDR2 (germline): MNHNY, SVGAGI (reference sequence). CDR3 loop: CASSWTELNSPLHF. The CDR3 DNA reads TGTGCCAGCAGTTGGACAGAACTTAATTCACCCCTCCACTTT.

This clone has a handful of counts. V gene TRBV2 combines with J gene TRBJ1-5; 7 bases map to TRBD1. The CDR3 is 15 amino acids. V lost 8 bases and J lost 6; bases outside the gene matches: 13. Per the germline V gene, CDR1 is SNHLY and CDR2 is FYNNEI. CDR3 DNA sequence: TGTGCCAGCGGATCGGTGGAGGGGGCGAGTCAGCCCCAGCATTTT. This codes for CASGSVEGASQPQHF.

The chain joins TRBV4-3 to TRBJ2-3; D is possibly TRBD2 (5 bases). From germline, CDR1 is LGHNA and CDR2 YSLEER. This CDR3 is built from 15 residues. The V end was cut by 0 bases, the J end by 11 bases, with 18 bases between. The CDR3 region is CASSQDHVAGYEQYF. In nucleotides, the CDR3 is TGCGCCAGCAGCCAAGATCATGTGGCGGGCTATGAGCAGTATTTT.

This chain links TRBV2 with TRBJ2-7; TRBD2 agrees at 10 bases. CDR1 is SNHLY and CDR2 is FYNNEI in the germline V gene. The junction had 10 bases not matched to a gene; V was cut back by 7 bases and J by 4 bases. The CDR3 sequence is 15 residues long. CDR3 loop: CASTPLAGARYEQYF. In DNA form, the CDR3 reads TGTGCCAGCACCCCGCTAGCGGGGGCGCGATACGAGCAGTACTTC.

V gene TRBV7-2 combines with J gene TRBJ1-2; D is undetermined. The CDR3 sequence is 15 residues long. The V end lost 5 bases, the J end lost 0 bases, and 13 bases lay between the germline ends. Germline CDR1 reads SGHTA; CDR2 reads FQGNSA. This CDR3 reads CASSRWSSTNYGYTF. The CDR3 DNA reads TGTGCCAGCAGCCGATGGAGTTCGACTAACTATGGCTACACCTTC.

The chain recombines TRBV11-2 with TRBJ1-4, with D possibly being TRBD1 (6 bases). The CDR3 extends over 17 amino acids. The V gene lost 4 bases and the J gene lost 4 bases, with 19 bases spanning the gap. The germline gives CDR1 SGHAT, CDR2 FQNNGV. This CDR3 is CASSSRLQGGDNEKLFF. The DNA for the CDR3 is TGTGCCAGCAGCTCACGGTTACAGGGAGGGGATAATGAAAAACTGTTTTTT. Filled out from reference TRBV11-2 and TRBJ1-4, the complete variable domain reads EAGVAQSPRYKIIEKRQSVAFWCNPISGHATLYWYQQILGQGPKLLIQFQNNGVVDDSQLPKDRFSAERLKGVDSTLKIQPAKLEDSAVYLCASSSRLQGGDNEKLFFGSGTQLSVL.

The V call is TRBV5-8, the J call TRBJ2-5; D perhaps matches TRBD2 (5 bases). The CDR3 is made up of 14 amino acids. Germline CDR1 reads SGHTS; CDR2 reads YDEGEE. Trimming removed 1 base at V and 3 bases at J, with 10 bases between. The CDR3 nucleotides are TGTGCCAGCAGCTTGCCCTACGGGAAAGAGACCCAGTACTTC. Its protein product is CASSLPYGKETQYF.

V usage is TRBV4-2 and J usage is TRBJ2-1; perhaps TRBD2 as D (7 bases). The CDR3 is 14 amino acids. Between the trimmed V and J ends, which lost 4 bases and 14 bases, there was a span of 21 bases. CDR1 and CDR2 from the germline V gene are LGHNA and YNFKEQ. CDR3 DNA sequence: TGTGCCAGCAGCCCAACAAACCCCCGGGGGGCGGAGTTCTTC. This gives the protein CASSPTNPRGAEFF.

The chain employs TRBV19 and TRBJ2-5; TRBD2 aligns across 10 bases. The CDR3 is made up of 14 amino acids. With 3 bases clipped from V and 7 bases from J, the junction kept 5 bases outside the gene matches. Germline V gene lookup returns CDR1 LNHDA and CDR2 SQIVND (reference sequence). The CDR3 is CASSIIAGGGTQYF. The CDR3 DNA sequence: TGTGCCAGTAGTATCATAGCGGGGGGCGGGACCCAGTACTTC.